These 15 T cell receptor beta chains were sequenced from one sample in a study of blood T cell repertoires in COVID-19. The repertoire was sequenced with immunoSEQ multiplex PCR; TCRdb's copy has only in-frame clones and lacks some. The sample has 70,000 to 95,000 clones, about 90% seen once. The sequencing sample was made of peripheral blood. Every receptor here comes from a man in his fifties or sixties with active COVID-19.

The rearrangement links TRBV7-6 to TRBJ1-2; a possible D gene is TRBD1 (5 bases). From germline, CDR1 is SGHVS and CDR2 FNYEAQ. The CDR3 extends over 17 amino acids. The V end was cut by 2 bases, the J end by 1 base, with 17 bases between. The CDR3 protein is CASSLFSGSGGNYGYTF. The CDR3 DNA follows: TGTGCCAGCAGCTTATTTTCTGGCTCCGGGGGTAACTATGGCTACACCTTC.

DNA for the CDR3: TGTGCCAGCAGCCACTATCAAGAGACCCAGTACTTC. Translating it yields CASSHYQETQYF. The chain has TRBV5-6 and TRBJ2-5; D gene ambiguous. Germline CDR1 SGHDT, CDR2 YYEEEE. With 4 bases removed from V and 2 bases from J, the gap between germline ends came to 6 bases. CDR3 length: 12 amino acids.

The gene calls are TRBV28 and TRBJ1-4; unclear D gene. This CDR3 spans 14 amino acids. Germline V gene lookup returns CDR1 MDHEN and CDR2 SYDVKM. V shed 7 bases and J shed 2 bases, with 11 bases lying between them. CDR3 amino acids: CASTFLRTNEKLFF. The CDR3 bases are TGTGCCAGCACTTTTCTGCGTACTAATGAAAAACTGTTTTTT.

This CDR3 is CASSGQVNTEAFF. The DNA of the CDR3 is TGTGCCAGCAGCGGACAGGTGAACACTGAAGCTTTCTTT. The rearrangement uses TRBV11-2 and TRBJ1-1, with TRBD1 matching over 7 bases. This CDR3 is built from 13 residues. Losses at the gene ends were 5 bases for V and 0 bases for J; bases not matched to a gene: 0. CDR1 is SGHAT and CDR2 is FQNNGV in the germline V gene.

The CDR3 sequence is CASSLAGSQPQHF. Here the CDR3 DNA reads TGTGCCAGCAGCTTGGCAGGGTCTCAGCCCCAGCATTTT. The chain joins TRBV5-6 to TRBJ1-5, with D maybe TRBD1 (5 bases). The V gene's germline CDR1 is SGHDT and CDR2 YYEEEE. The CDR3 is 13 amino acids. V lost 0 bases to trimming and J lost 6 bases, with 7 bases between them.

CDR3 coding DNA: TGTGCCAGCAGTTCCGGGAGAGGATATGGCTACACCTTC. It is translated as CASSSGRGYGYTF. This rearrangement joins TRBV27 to TRBJ1-2; D gene unclear. Germline CDR1 is MNHEY and CDR2 is SMNVEV (reference sequence). V was clipped by 4 bases and J by 5 bases, with 11 bases between them. This CDR3 is built from 13 residues.

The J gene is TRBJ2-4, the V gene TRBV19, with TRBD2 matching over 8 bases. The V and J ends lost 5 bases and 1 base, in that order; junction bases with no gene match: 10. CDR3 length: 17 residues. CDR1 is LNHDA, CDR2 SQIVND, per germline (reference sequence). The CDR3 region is CASSGRDSGGAKNIQYF. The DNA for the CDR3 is TGTGCCAGTAGTGGGAGGGACTCGGGAGGGGCCAAAAACATTCAGTACTTC.

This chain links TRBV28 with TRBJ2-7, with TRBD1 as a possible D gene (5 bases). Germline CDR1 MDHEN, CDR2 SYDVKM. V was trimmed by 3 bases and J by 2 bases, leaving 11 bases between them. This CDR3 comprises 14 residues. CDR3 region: CASSFAQVTYEQYF. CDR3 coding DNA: TGTGCCAGCAGTTTTGCACAGGTCACCTACGAGCAGTACTTC.

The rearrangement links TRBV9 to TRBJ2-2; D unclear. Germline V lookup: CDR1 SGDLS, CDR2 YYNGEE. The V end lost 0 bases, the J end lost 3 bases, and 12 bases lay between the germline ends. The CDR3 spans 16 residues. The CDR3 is CASSVGLGPYTGELFF. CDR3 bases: TGTGCCAGCAGCGTAGGGCTAGGCCCCTACACCGGGGAGCTGTTTTTT.

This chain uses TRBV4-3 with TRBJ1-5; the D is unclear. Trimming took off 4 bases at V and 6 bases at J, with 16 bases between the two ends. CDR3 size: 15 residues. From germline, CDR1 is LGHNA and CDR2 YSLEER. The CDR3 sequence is CASSLNLGAPQPQHF. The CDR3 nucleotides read TGCGCCAGCAGCCTAAATCTGGGAGCACCTCAGCCCCAGCATTTT.

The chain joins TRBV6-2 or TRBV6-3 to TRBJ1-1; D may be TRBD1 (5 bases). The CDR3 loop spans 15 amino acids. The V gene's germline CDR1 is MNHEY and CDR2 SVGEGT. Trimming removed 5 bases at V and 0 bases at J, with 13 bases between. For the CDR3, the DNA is TGTGCCAGCAGTCGAATGGTGGGGCTGAACACTGAAGCTTTCTTT. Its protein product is CASSRMVGLNTEAFF.

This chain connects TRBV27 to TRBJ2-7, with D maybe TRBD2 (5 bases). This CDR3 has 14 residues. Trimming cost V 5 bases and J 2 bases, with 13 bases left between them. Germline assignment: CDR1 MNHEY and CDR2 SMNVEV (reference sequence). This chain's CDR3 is CASSLVSGTYEQYF. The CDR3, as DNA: TGTGCCAGCAGTCTCGTGTCGGGGACCTACGAGCAGTACTTC.

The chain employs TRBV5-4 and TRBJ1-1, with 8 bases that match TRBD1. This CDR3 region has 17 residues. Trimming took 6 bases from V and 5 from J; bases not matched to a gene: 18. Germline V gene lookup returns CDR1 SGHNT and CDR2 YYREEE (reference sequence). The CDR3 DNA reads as TGTGCCAGCACCCGGACCGGGACAGGTCTGGCGGAGACTGAAGCTTTCTTT. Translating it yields CASTRTGTGLAETEAFF.

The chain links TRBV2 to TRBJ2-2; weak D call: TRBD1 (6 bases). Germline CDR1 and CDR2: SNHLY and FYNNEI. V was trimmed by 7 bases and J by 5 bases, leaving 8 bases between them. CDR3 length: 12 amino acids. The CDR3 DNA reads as TGTGCCAGCACAACAGGGACCGGGGAGCTGTTTTTT. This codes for CASTTGTGELFF.

The CDR3 nucleotides are TGTGCCAGCAGCTCCCGACAGGGCATGAACACTGAAGCTTTCTTT. Residues: CASSSRQGMNTEAFF. V gene TRBV7-9 combines with J gene TRBJ1-1; 7 bases line up with TRBD1. Germline values: CDR1 SEHNR, CDR2 FQNEAQ (reference sequence). Trimming cost V 4 bases and J 0 bases; bases outside gene matches: 5. The CDR3 length is 15 residues.